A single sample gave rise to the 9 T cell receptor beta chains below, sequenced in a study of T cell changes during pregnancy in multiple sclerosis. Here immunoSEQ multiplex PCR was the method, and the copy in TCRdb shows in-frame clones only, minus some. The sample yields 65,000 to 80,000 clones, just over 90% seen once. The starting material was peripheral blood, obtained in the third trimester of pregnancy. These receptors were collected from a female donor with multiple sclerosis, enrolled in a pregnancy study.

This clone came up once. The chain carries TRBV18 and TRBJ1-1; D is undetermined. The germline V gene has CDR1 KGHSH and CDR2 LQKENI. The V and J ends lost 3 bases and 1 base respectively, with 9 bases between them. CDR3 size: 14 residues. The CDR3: CASSPSYSNTEAFF. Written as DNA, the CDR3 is TGTGCCAGCTCACCTAGCTATTCGAACACTGAAGCTTTCTTT.

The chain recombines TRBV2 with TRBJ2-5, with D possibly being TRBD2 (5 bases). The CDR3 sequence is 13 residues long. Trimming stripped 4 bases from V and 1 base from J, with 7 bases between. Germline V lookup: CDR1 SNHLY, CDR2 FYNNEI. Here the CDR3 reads CASSASGQETQYF. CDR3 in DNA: TGTGCCAGCAGTGCGAGCGGCCAAGAGACCCAGTACTTC. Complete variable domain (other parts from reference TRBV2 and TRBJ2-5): EPEVTQTPSHQVTQMGQEVILRCVPISNHLYFYWYRQILGQKVEFLVSFYNNEISEKSEIFDDQFSVERPDGSNFTLKIRSTKLEDSAMYFCASSASGQETQYFGPGTRLLVL.

CDR3 loop: CASSGQSGLPGINQPQHF. The DNA for the CDR3 is TGTGCCAGCTCCGGACAGTCCGGACTGCCAGGAATTAATCAGCCCCAGCATTTT. V usage is TRBV18 and J usage is TRBJ1-5; D is possibly TRBD1 (6 bases). Looked up from germline, CDR1 is KGHSH and CDR2 is LQKENI. The CDR3 sequence is 18 residues long. Trimming took off 6 bases at V and 4 bases at J, with 25 bases between the two ends.

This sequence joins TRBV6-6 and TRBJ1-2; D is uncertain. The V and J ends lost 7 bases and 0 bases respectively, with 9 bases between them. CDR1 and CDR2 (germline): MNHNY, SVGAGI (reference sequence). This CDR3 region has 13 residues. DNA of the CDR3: TGTGCCAGCATGCGGGGAGCTAACTATGGCTACACCTTC. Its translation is CASMRGANYGYTF.

CDR3 nucleotide sequence: TGCGCCAGCAGCCCTGACAGGGCGGATGAAAAACTGTTTTTT. Translation: CASSPDRADEKLFF. The chain couples TRBV5-1 to TRBJ1-4, with 7 bases aligning to TRBD1. Trimming cost V 4 bases and J 6 bases; bases outside gene matches: 6. Germline CDR1 is SGHRS and CDR2 is YFSETQ. The CDR3 consists of 14 residues.

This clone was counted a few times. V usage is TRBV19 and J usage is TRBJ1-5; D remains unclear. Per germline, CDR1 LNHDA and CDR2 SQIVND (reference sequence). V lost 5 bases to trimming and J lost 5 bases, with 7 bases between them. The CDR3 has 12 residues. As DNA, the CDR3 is TGTGCCAGTAGTCCCCGGGATCAGCCCCAGCATTTT. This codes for CASSPRDQPQHF.

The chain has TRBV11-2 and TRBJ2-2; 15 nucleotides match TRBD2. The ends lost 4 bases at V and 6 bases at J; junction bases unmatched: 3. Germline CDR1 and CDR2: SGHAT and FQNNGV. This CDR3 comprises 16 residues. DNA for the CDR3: TGTGCCAGCAGCTGGACTAGCGGGGGGGCCCCCGGGGAGCTGTTTTTT. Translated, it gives CASSWTSGGAPGELFF.

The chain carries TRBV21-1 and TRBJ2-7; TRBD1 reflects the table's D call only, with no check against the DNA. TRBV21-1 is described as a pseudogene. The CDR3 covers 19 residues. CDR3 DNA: TGTGCCAGCAGCAAAGAGCTTGTGTGGGCAGGGCCGAAAACCTACGAGCAGTACTTC. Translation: CASSKELVWAGPKTYEQYF.

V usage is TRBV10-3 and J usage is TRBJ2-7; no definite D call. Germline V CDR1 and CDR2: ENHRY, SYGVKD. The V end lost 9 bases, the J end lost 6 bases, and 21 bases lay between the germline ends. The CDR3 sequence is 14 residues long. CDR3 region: CAIKPGLSLSEQYF. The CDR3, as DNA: TGTGCCATTAAGCCGGGTCTTAGTCTCTCCGAGCAGTACTTC.